Here is one T cell receptor (beta chain) with its context. The record originates from a study of OX40 agonist ivuxolimab in advanced cancers. Study background: Prior therapy, whether anti-PD-1, anti-PD-L1 or anti-CTLA-4, was allowed, and 35% to 40% had some.

CDR1 SGHTA and CDR2 FQGNSA come from the germline V gene. Trimming left V 7 bases short and J 4 bases short, with 16 bases between. The CDR3 length is 14 residues. Clones were sequenced by immunoSEQ multiplex PCR, and TCRdb holds only the in-frame ones, with some missing. This sample carries 70,000 to 95,000 clones, roughly 91% of them seen once, and the ten largest clones take about 5.9%. Sequenced material: CD4+ or CD8+ T cells sorted from blood, taken in a trial of the OX40 agonist ivuxolimab. The chain combines TRBV7-2 with TRBJ1-2; D perhaps matches TRBD1 (5 bases). The TCR originated in an adult with an advanced solid tumor such as melanoma, head and neck, liver or kidney cancer. This CDR3 reads CASTPSTGPYGYTF. Here the CDR3 DNA reads TGTGCCAGCACCCCAAGCACAGGACCCTATGGCTACACCTTC.